Listed below are T cell receptor beta chains from one sample, sequenced in a study of T cell repertoires in cytomegalovirus infection. These receptors lack a known antigen. TCRdb fed the reads into MiXCR, producing one record per CDR3 protein. The sample has roughly 990,000 distinct CDR3 sequences; under 40% are singletons. The starting material was cultured CD8+ T cells from PBMCs, obtained from culture after CMV antigen stimulation. Source of these receptors: a human donor in good health (CMV status not recorded). Some clones in this sample may be carry-over from other donors' samples. Both conserved end residues are part of each CDR3. The D gene is left open where the match is weak. The size entry is marked missing in some rows and otherwise reads once, few, many or a size class.

d_gene	v_gene	j_gene	abundance	CDR3nt	CDR3aa
NA	TRBV6-1	TRBJ2-5	few	TGTGCCAGCAGGACACTACCCGACCTAGAGACCCAGTACTTC	CASRTLPDLETQYF
NA	TRBV6-1	TRBJ2-1	NA	TGTGCCAGCAGTGACGGGCAGGTGGCCTACAATGAGCAGTTCTTC	CASSDGQVAYNEQFF
NA	TRBV5-4	TRBJ1-1	NA	TGTGCCAGCAGCTTGGCCTTTGAAGGGCTCACTGAAGCTTTCTTT	CASSLAFEGLTEAFF
NA	TRBV2	TRBJ2-2	few	TGTGCCAGCAGTGGAGGCAGGGTCACCGGGGAGCTGTTTTTT	CASSGGRVTGELFF
NA	TRBV27	TRBJ2-7	few	TGTGCCAGCAGTACCCAACGGGGGACGGAAAACGAGCAGTACTTC	CASSTQRGTENEQYF
NA	TRBV4-1	TRBJ1-2	NA	TGCGCCAGCAGCCAAGATTGGAGGGGCGCGGTTTTTGGCTACACCTTC	CASSQDWRGAVFGYTF
NA	TRBV10-3	TRBJ2-1	few	TGTGCCATCACGTCAAGACAGGATGAGCAGTTCTTC	CAITSRQDEQFF
NA	TRBV10-3	TRBJ2-1	few	TGTGCCATCAGTGAGTCGTCGGAGGTGACCTACAATGAGCAGTTCTTC	CAISESSEVTYNEQFF
NA	TRBV27	TRBJ2-5	NA	TGTGCCAGCAGTTTACTAGGGAAGACCCAGTACTTC	CASSLLGKTQYF
TRBD1	TRBV4-1	TRBJ2-2	many	TGCGCCAGCAGCCCGGGACAGGGTTACACCGGGGAGCTGTTTTTT	CASSPGQGYTGELFF
NA	TRBV11-2	TRBJ1-4	NA	TGTGCCAGCAGCTTATCGGGGTACACTAATGAAAAACTGTTTTTT	CASSLSGYTNEKLFF
TRBD1	TRBV27	TRBJ2-1	few	TGTGCCAGCAAGCCCGGGACAGGGGGCTACAATGAGCAGTTCTTC	CASKPGTGGYNEQFF
NA	TRBV6-2/TRBV6-3	TRBJ1-5	NA	TGTGCCAGCAGTATCGGGACACACGAAACCAATCAGCCCCAGCATTTT	CASSIGTHETNQPQHF
TRBD1	TRBV7-2	TRBJ2-7	many	TGTGCCAGCAGCTTTCCCGACAGGGGGCAAAACTACGAGCAGTACTTC	CASSFPDRGQNYEQYF
NA	TRBV9	TRBJ2-2	NA	TGTGCCAGCAGCCCCAGAGGGGGGGGTCCCCCGAACACCGGGGAGCTGTTTTTT	CASSPRGGGPPNTGELFF
TRBD1	TRBV27	TRBJ1-2	NA	TGTGCCAGCAGTTCACTGACAGGGAGTAACTATGGCTACACCTTC	CASSSLTGSNYGYTF
NA	TRBV6-1	TRBJ2-5	NA	TGTGCCAGCAGTGCGGATTTTCATTTCCAAGAGACCCAGTACTTC	CASSADFHFQETQYF
NA	TRBV7-9	TRBJ1-1	NA	TGTGCCAGCAGTTGGGGGTTCACTGAAGCTTTCTTT	CASSWGFTEAFF
TRBD1	TRBV15	TRBJ2-5	NA	TGTGCCACCAGTACAGGGGTTTCGGGAGAGACCCAGTACTTC	CATSTGVSGETQYF
NA	TRBV5-1	TRBJ2-7	NA	TGCGCCAGCAGCTGGGGGACCAATTACGAGCAGTACTTC	CASSWGTNYEQYF
TRBD2	TRBV28	TRBJ2-1	NA	TGTGCCAGCAGTATGCCTTCTAGCGGGGTATCCAGGAAGCAGTTCTTC	CASSMPSSGVSRKQFF
NA	TRBV12-5	TRBJ1-1	few	TGTGCTAGTGGTTCGTCAGGAGTCTACACTGAAGCTTTCTTT	CASGSSGVYTEAFF
NA	TRBV7-8	TRBJ1-5	many	TGTGCCAGCAGCACGGGACTACGGAGCAATCAGCCCCAGCATTTT	CASSTGLRSNQPQHF
TRBD2	TRBV6-6	TRBJ2-3	many	TGTGCCAGCAGTTTAGCGGGGGCCCACACAGATACGCAGTATTTT	CASSLAGAHTDTQYF
NA	TRBV7-6	TRBJ1-6	many	TGTGCCAGCAGCTTGGGGGGTTCCTATAATTCACCCCTCCACTTT	CASSLGGSYNSPLHF
TRBD1	TRBV6-1	TRBJ2-7	few	TGTGCCAGCAGTGGACGACAGGGGCCCTACGAGCAGTACTTC	CASSGRQGPYEQYF
NA	TRBV28	TRBJ2-1	NA	TGTGCCAGCAGTTTACGGGGCCGGCGCCATGAGCAGTTCTTC	CASSLRGRRHEQFF
NA	TRBV9	TRBJ2-1	NA	TGTGCCAGCAGCGTAGCCAGGGGGGTCAATGAGCAGTTCTTC	CASSVARGVNEQFF
TRBD2	TRBV7-9	TRBJ2-1	few	TGTGCCAGCAGGGGAACAGGGACGACTAGCGGGGGGTATCTACTCTACAATGAGCAGTTCTTC	CASRGTGTTSGGYLLYNEQFF
TRBD2	TRBV7-2	TRBJ2-3	many	TGTGCCAGCAGCTCCCAACTAGCGGGGGGGGATACGCAGTATTTT	CASSSQLAGGDTQYF
NA	TRBV7-9	TRBJ2-7	NA	TGTGCCAGCAGCGCCTTTTCGACCTACGAGCAGTACTTC	CASSAFSTYEQYF
TRBD1	TRBV9	TRBJ2-1	many	TGTGCCAGCAGCGTAGCTACGGGCGACAGGGATTCTCGTCGCAATGAGCAGTTCTTC	CASSVATGDRDSRRNEQFF
NA	TRBV7-6	TRBJ2-5	NA	TGTGCCAGCAGCTCGTCCCGGGGCGAGACCCAGTACTTC	CASSSSRGETQYF
NA	TRBV5-6	TRBJ1-5	NA	TGTGCCAGCACCTTCGGCGGGGGTCAGCCCCAGCATTTT	CASTFGGGQPQHF
NA	TRBV12-3/TRBV12-4	TRBJ1-2	few	TGTGCCAGCAGCACCGGGACCTACTATGGCTACACCTTC	CASSTGTYYGYTF
NA	TRBV5-4	TRBJ2-7	few	TGTGCCAGCAGCCCCGGCGGGGCAGTCGTCCCCTACGAGCAGTACTTC	CASSPGGAVVPYEQYF
TRBD1	TRBV3-1	TRBJ2-3	NA	TGTGCCAACAGCCCAAAGTGGCAGGGGGCCCCCACAGATACGCAGTATTTT	CANSPKWQGAPTDTQYF
NA	TRBV28	TRBJ2-5	NA	TGTGCCAGCAGTTTAGGGGTCAGCCAAGAGACCCAGTACTTC	CASSLGVSQETQYF
NA	TRBV6-2/TRBV6-3	TRBJ1-1	few	TGTGCCAGCAGTTGGATTAGGGGGAAGACTGAAGCTTTCTTT	CASSWIRGKTEAFF
NA	TRBV9	TRBJ2-1	NA	TGTGCCAGCAGCGTATCATTGGGAGGTAATGAGCAGTTCTTC	CASSVSLGGNEQFF
NA	TRBV14	TRBJ1-2	NA	TGTGCCAGCAGCCAAAGGCCGGGAACTAACTATGGCTACACCTTC	CASSQRPGTNYGYTF
TRBD1	TRBV7-4	TRBJ2-5	few	TGTGCCAGCAGCTTAGTTGGGACAGGGGGCCTCCAAGAGACCCAGTACTTC	CASSLVGTGGLQETQYF
TRBD1	TRBV27	TRBJ2-2	once	TGTACCAGCAGTTTTAGGGACAGGGTTGACACCGGGGAGCTGTTTTTT	CTSSFRDRVDTGELFF
NA	TRBV27	TRBJ1-4	few	TGTGCCAGCAGTTTAGAGGGTTGGGGTGAAAAACTGTTTTTT	CASSLEGWGEKLFF
NA	TRBV12-3/TRBV12-4	TRBJ2-3	many	TGTGCCAGCAGTTCTGGTTACACAGATACGCAGTATTTT	CASSSGYTDTQYF
NA	TRBV27	TRBJ2-3	few	TGTGCCAGCAGTTTAAGAGCCGTAGGGGCAGATACGCAGTATTTT	CASSLRAVGADTQYF
NA	TRBV6-1	TRBJ1-2	many	TGTGCCAGCAGTGAAACACTTGGGCCCGCTAACTATGGCTACACCTTC	CASSETLGPANYGYTF